Following are 4 T cell receptor beta chains from one sample sequenced in a study of T cell responses to AZD1222 COVID-19 vaccine. Libraries were prepared by immunoSEQ multiplex PCR; TCRdb keeps only in-frame clonotypes and omits some of them. The data hold approximately 150,000 clones, with 91% observed a single time. The sample here was peripheral blood, taken 28 days after the second dose of the MenACWY control vaccine. The receptors stem from an adult who received the MenACWY meningococcal vaccine as a control.

The chain combines TRBV18 with TRBJ1-1; 7 bases agree with TRBD1. The CDR3 sequence is 13 residues long. CDR1 and CDR2 (germline): KGHSH, LQKENI. Trimming cost V 6 bases and J 6 bases; bases outside gene matches: 7. The CDR3 loop is CASSQGGGPEAFF. In DNA, the CDR3 is TGTGCCAGCTCGCAGGGGGGTGGCCCTGAAGCTTTCTTT.

V and J are TRBV12-3 or TRBV12-4 and TRBJ1-1; D gene ambiguous. V gave up 0 bases and J gave up 10 bases, with 9 bases separating them. The CDR3 loop spans 12 amino acids. The CDR3 coding sequence is TGTGCCAGCAGTTTAGCGGGTGATGGAGCTTTCTTT. Encoded protein: CASSLAGDGAFF.

This clone was picked up one time. The chain has TRBV7-3 and TRBJ2-5, with TRBD1 matching 9 bases. Germline trimming cut 5 bases from V and 5 bases from J; bases unmatched to any gene: 9. Looked up from germline, CDR1 is SGHTA and CDR2 is FQGTGA. The CDR3 extends over 15 amino acids. The CDR3 sequence: CASSTQQGAFETQYF. CDR3 DNA: TGTGCCAGCAGCACACAACAGGGGGCGTTTGAGACCCAGTACTTC.

The rearrangement joins TRBV7-2 to TRBJ1-2, with 7 bases matching TRBD1. The V gene's germline CDR1 is SGHTA and CDR2 FQGNSA. CDR3 length: 14 residues. J was trimmed by 6 bases and V by 3 bases; bases with no gene match: 7. The CDR3 nucleotides read TGTGCCAGCAGCTTGGCCCAGGGGGTGGATGGCTACACCTTC. This codes for CASSLAQGVDGYTF.